The 29 T cell receptor beta chains below were found in one sample sequenced in a study of response to subunit inactivated influenza vaccine. From the RT-PCR reads, TCRdb called clonotypes with MiXCR, one entry per CDR3 protein. The sample contains more than 200,000 distinct CDR3 sequences, less than 15% of which appear only once. The source material was non-naive T cells sorted from PBMCs, sampled around 14 days before vaccination. The receptor source for this set is a man aged 50 to 59 who received an inactivated influenza vaccine.

The chain links TRBV28 to TRBJ2-7; 10 bases agree with TRBD2. CDR3 length: 15 amino acids. CDR1 is MDHEN, CDR2 SYDVKM, per germline. V lost 7 bases to trimming and J lost 3 bases; unmatched junction nucleotides: 9. The chain's CDR3 is CASNPFSGGLYEQYF. The CDR3 DNA sequence: TGTGCCAGCAACCCCTTTAGCGGGGGGCTCTACGAGCAGTACTTC. The full variable domain, completed using reference TRBV28 and TRBJ2-7, is DVKVTQSSRYLVKRTGEKVFLECVQDMDHENMFWYRQDPGLGLRLIYFSYDVKMKEKGDIPEGYSVSREKKERFSLILESASTNQTSMYLCASNPFSGGLYEQYFGPGTRLTVT.

The J gene is TRBJ1-3, the V gene TRBV12-3 or TRBV12-4; D might be TRBD1 (5 bases). This CDR3 spans 14 amino acids. V was pared by 5 bases and J by 4 bases, with 12 bases between. CDR3 amino acids: CASSAWTPGNTIYF. CDR3 nucleotides: TGTGCCAGCAGTGCGTGGACACCCGGAAACACCATATATTTT.

The chain carries TRBV7-9 and TRBJ2-7, with a weak D call TRBD1 (6 bases). Germline loops: CDR1 SEHNR, CDR2 FQNEAQ (reference sequence). V gave up 5 bases and J gave up 4 bases, with 15 bases separating them. The CDR3 covers 14 residues. The CDR3 region has the DNA TGTGCCAGCAGCAGGCCCGGGACACTTTACGAGCAGTACTTC. Translated, it gives CASSRPGTLYEQYF.

This clonotype was counted at least ten times. This chain uses TRBV20-1 with TRBJ1-2; 9 positions match TRBD1. Germline V lookup: CDR1 DFQATT, CDR2 SNEGSKA (reference sequence). V shed 6 bases, J shed 5 bases, and the junction held 13 bases outside the gene matches. The CDR3 contains 15 residues. The CDR3 nucleotides are TGCAGTGCCACTCCTCCGGGACAGGGAGGGTATGGCTACACCTTC. Translation gives CSATPPGQGGYGYTF.

Only a few counts were recorded for this clonotype. This chain links TRBV27 with TRBJ1-5; 7 bases are a match to TRBD1. There are 15 residues in the CDR3. J was trimmed by 2 bases and V by 3 bases; bases with no gene match: 4. Germline lookup yields CDR1 MNHEY and CDR2 SMNVEV (reference sequence). CDR3 DNA: TGTGCCAGCAGTTTCGTAGGGGGCGGCAATCAGCCCCAGCATTTT. Its translation: CASSFVGGGNQPQHF.

In its sample, this clonotype was seen a few times. This chain links TRBV4-3 with TRBJ1-6; no clear D. The CDR3 has 14 residues. Trimming pared 4 bases from V and 4 bases from J, leaving 8 bases between. Germline V gives CDR1 LGHNA, CDR2 YSLEER. CDR3 loop: CASSREVYNSPLHF. The CDR3 coding sequence is TGCGCCAGCAGCCGTGAGGTTTATAATTCACCCCTCCACTTT.

This clonotype was found a few times. The chain combines TRBV6-1 with TRBJ1-5; D is ambiguous. V was trimmed by 2 bases and J by 0 bases, leaving 11 bases between them. Germline loops: CDR1 MNHNS, CDR2 SASEGT. This CDR3 is built from 16 residues. The chain's CDR3 is CASSEIWEHSNQPQHF. The CDR3 DNA is TGTGCCAGCAGTGAAATATGGGAACATAGCAATCAGCCCCAGCATTTT.

This clonotype was observed many times. The chain recombines TRBV7-2 with TRBJ2-7, with D perhaps TRBD1 (5 bases). The CDR3 length is 13 residues. The germline CDR1 and CDR2 sequences are SGHTA and FQGNSA. Trimming took 2 bases from V and 4 from J, leaving 9 bases between them. The CDR3 here is CASSLNRQYEQYF. As DNA, the CDR3 is TGTGCCAGCAGCTTAAACAGACAGTACGAGCAGTACTTC.

The sample holds many counts of this clonotype. CDR3 in amino acids: CASSPGRAYTDTQYF. Written as DNA, the CDR3 is TGTGCCAGCTCCCCAGGGAGGGCCTACACAGATACGCAGTATTTT. The chain links TRBV12-3 or TRBV12-4 to TRBJ2-3, with 7 bases fitting TRBD2. CDR3 length: 15 residues. After removal of 8 bases from V and 2 bases from J, the junction contained 10 bases not matched to a gene.

This clonotype was detected ten times or more. CDR3 protein: CASSQNSGNTIYF. In DNA form, the CDR3 reads TGCGCCAGCAGCCAGAACTCTGGAAACACCATATATTTT. The gene calls are TRBV5-1 and TRBJ1-3, with D uncertain. Between the trimmed V and J ends, which lost 4 bases and 0 bases, there was a span of 5 bases. Germline V lookup: CDR1 SGHRS, CDR2 YFSETQ. The length of the CDR3 is 13 residues.

In regard to this clonotype: This may be a read error, as it is one base from a much larger clone. The rearrangement links TRBV3-1 to TRBJ2-7; 11 bases match TRBD2. The CDR3 sequence is 16 residues long. Looked up from germline, CDR1 is LGHDT and CDR2 is YNNKEL (reference sequence). The CDR3 here is CASSQGLLAGDYEHYF. The CDR3 DNA is TGTGCCAGCAGCCAAGGGCTACTAGCGGGGGATTACGAGCACTACTTC.

Here the CDR3 reads CSGGRGVQETQYF. The CDR3 bases are TGCAGCGGTGGGCGCGGAGTCCAAGAGACCCAGTACTTC. This chain connects TRBV20-1 to TRBJ2-5; no reliable D call. Germline V gene data show CDR1 as DFQATT and CDR2 as SNEGSKA (reference sequence). This CDR3 contains 13 residues.

The chain carries TRBV6-4 and TRBJ2-1; possibly TRBD2 for D (5 bases). CDR1 MRHNA and CDR2 SNTAGT come from the germline V gene. Trimming took 3 bases from V and 1 from J, leaving 13 bases between them. The length of the CDR3 is 16 residues. The CDR3 DNA is TGTGCCAGCAGTGAATATTCGGGGAAGTCCTACAATGAGCAGTTCTTC. Translating gives CASSEYSGKSYNEQFF.

The genes are TRBV28 and TRBJ2-5; tentative D call: TRBD1 (6 bases). V dropped 5 bases and J dropped 3 bases, with 13 bases sitting between them. The CDR3 spans 14 residues. Per the germline V gene, CDR1 is MDHEN and CDR2 is SYDVKM. In DNA form, the CDR3 reads TGTGCCAGCAGTAAACATCAGGGGAAAGAGACCCAGTACTTC. Its translation is CASSKHQGKETQYF.

In its sample, this clonotype was seen many times. The chain has TRBV20-1 and TRBJ2-3; D is unresolved. The CDR3 extends over 11 amino acids. V lost 2 bases to trimming and J lost 5 bases, with 5 bases between them. Germline CDR1 and CDR2: DFQATT and SNEGSKA (reference sequence). The CDR3 is CSARRLDTQYF. CDR3 coding DNA: TGCAGTGCTAGACGCTTAGATACGCAGTATTTT.

The rearrangement joins TRBV6-6 to TRBJ2-7; no clear D gene. This CDR3 spans 13 amino acids. Trimming shortened V by 6 bases and J by 0 bases, and 9 bases separated the two germline ends. Per the germline V gene, CDR1 is MNHNY and CDR2 is SVGAGI (reference sequence). In nucleotides, the CDR3 is TGTGCCAGCAGGACGGAGAACTCCTACGAGCAGTACTTC. Protein product: CASRTENSYEQYF.

This clonotype has at least ten counts. V gene TRBV3-1 combines with J gene TRBJ1-3; D gene ambiguous. V shed 0 bases and J shed 4 bases, with 10 bases lying between them. The germline V gene has CDR1 LGHDT and CDR2 YNNKEL (reference sequence). The CDR3 is made up of 15 amino acids. The DNA for the CDR3 is TGTGCCAGCAGCCAAGAAATGCAAGTCGGAAACACCATATATTTT. Translation gives CASSQEMQVGNTIYF.

The rearrangement uses TRBV2 and TRBJ2-7; D unresolved. CDR1 and CDR2 from the germline V gene are SNHLY and FYNNEI. V shed 1 base and J shed 0 bases, with 13 bases lying between them. CDR3 length: 16 residues. In DNA form, the CDR3 reads TGTGCCAGCAGTGAAGGTGGCGGCCTCAGCTCCTACGAGCAGTACTTC. Translation gives CASSEGGGLSSYEQYF.

This clonotype has at least ten counts. In nucleotides, the CDR3 is TGTGCCAGCAGCCTCCGTCAAGGGGTCTCCTACGAGCAGTACTTC. This sequence encodes CASSLRQGVSYEQYF. J is TRBJ2-7 and V is TRBV3-1; weak D call: TRBD1 (5 bases). V lost 4 bases and J 0 bases, leaving 13 bases between the germline ends. The V gene's germline CDR1 is LGHDT and CDR2 YNNKEL (reference sequence). The CDR3 runs to 15 residues.

This clonotype was detected only a few times. The chain couples TRBV18 to TRBJ2-5, with D possibly matching TRBD1 (6 bases). CDR1 and CDR2 from the germline V gene are KGHSH and LQKENI. V was shortened by 4 bases and J by 4 bases, with 19 bases between the two germline ends. This CDR3 spans 16 amino acids. CDR3 protein: CASSHPGQTLRETQYF. The CDR3 DNA reads as TGTGCCAGCTCACACCCTGGACAGACTCTGCGAGAGACCCAGTACTTC.

The rearrangement uses TRBV6-5 and TRBJ2-7, with TRBD1 matching over 10 bases. J lost 4 bases, V lost 2 bases, and 2 bases had no gene match. The CDR3 consists of 14 residues. CDR1 and CDR2 from the germline V gene are MNHEY and SVGAGI. The CDR3 spells CASSYGQGEYEQYF. The DNA of the CDR3 is TGTGCCAGCAGTTACGGACAGGGGGAGTACGAGCAGTACTTC.

The chain uses TRBV4-2 and TRBJ1-4; D may be TRBD1 (6 bases). Deletions cut 3 bases from V and 6 bases from J, with 14 bases between. There are 15 residues in the CDR3. Looked up from germline, CDR1 is LGHNA and CDR2 is YNFKEQ. Here the CDR3 DNA reads TGTGCCAGCAGCCAGGGGACACTGCGGGATGAAAAACTGTTTTTT. It is translated as CASSQGTLRDEKLFF.

The chain recombines TRBV20-1 with TRBJ1-1, with 7 bases fitting TRBD1. V shed 6 bases, J shed 6 bases, and the junction held 13 bases outside the gene matches. CDR1 DFQATT and CDR2 SNEGSKA come from the germline V gene (reference sequence). The CDR3 is 14 residues long. CDR3 sequence: CSARKGATRAEAFF. CDR3 coding DNA: TGCAGTGCCCGTAAGGGGGCAACTCGAGCTGAAGCTTTCTTT.

This clonotype was found many times. The genes are TRBV5-6 and TRBJ1-1, with 7 positions matching TRBD1. J gave up 1 base and V 0 bases, and 3 bases lay outside the gene matches. The CDR3 loop spans 15 amino acids. Looked up from germline, CDR1 is SGHDT and CDR2 is YYEEEE. CDR3 in amino acids: CASSLGSGGNTEAFF. As DNA, the CDR3 is TGTGCCAGCAGCTTGGGATCAGGGGGGAACACTGAAGCTTTCTTT.

The gene calls are TRBV18 and TRBJ2-3; 11 bases map to TRBD1. CDR3 length: 15 residues. V was pared by 6 bases and J by 5 bases, with 7 bases of the junction left unmatched. The germline CDR1 and CDR2 sequences are KGHSH and LQKENI. The CDR3 loop reads CASSLDRGRQDTQYF. Here the CDR3 DNA reads TGTGCCAGCTCCCTGGACAGGGGGCGGCAAGATACGCAGTATTTT.

Ten or more counts support this clonotype. This rearrangement joins TRBV29-1 to TRBJ2-2, with D uncertain. CDR3 length equals 13 residues. CDR1 is SQVTM, CDR2 ANQGSEA, per germline. Between the trimmed V and J ends, which lost 7 bases and 0 bases, there was a span of 9 bases. CDR3 DNA sequence: TGCAGCGGGGCCCTTTCGAACACCGGGGAGCTGTTTTTT. It yields the protein CSGALSNTGELFF.

This clonotype was picked up a small number of times. CDR3 nucleotide sequence: TGTGCCAGCAGTTACTCGGAGTCCAGCACGCAGTATTTT. Its protein product is CASSYSESSTQYF. The chain links TRBV6-2 or TRBV6-3 to TRBJ2-3; D is unresolved. The CDR3 is 13 amino acids. V gave up 0 bases and J gave up 9 bases, with 10 bases separating them. Germline CDR1 is MNHEY and CDR2 is SVGEGT.

A few counts support this clonotype. The V and J genes are TRBV10-3 and TRBJ1-1, with a tentative D call TRBD1 (5 bases). CDR1 is ENHRY, CDR2 SYGVKD, per germline. The CDR3 is 15 residues long. V lost 3 bases to trimming and J lost 1 base, with 12 bases between them. The CDR3 region has the DNA TGTGCCATCAGTGAAGCAGGGAGGCGGAACACTGAAGCTTTCTTT. It encodes CAISEAGRRNTEAFF.

There are many counts of this clonotype. The V call is TRBV28, the J call TRBJ2-7; D may be TRBD1 (5 bases). V was shortened by 1 base and J by 8 bases, with 6 bases between the two germline ends. The CDR3 has 11 residues. Germline V CDR1 and CDR2: MDHEN, SYDVKM. The DNA of the CDR3 is TGTGCCAGCAGTTTATTGGGGCAGCAGTACTTC. Translation gives CASSLLGQQYF.